The 13 T cell receptor beta chains given below trace back to one sample, sequenced in a study of OX40 agonist ivuxolimab in advanced cancers. The receptor library was made with the immunoSEQ multiplex PCR assay. In TCRdb, the immuneACCESS table is reduced to in-frame sequences with V and J assigned. These tables do not hold every clone; where another copy was compared, an unresolved V gene accounts for under half, and the others remain unexplained. The sample records tens of thousands of clones, more than 85% of which are singletons. Of the sample, 9.5% to 15% falls within the top ten clones. Sequenced material: CD4+ or CD8+ T cells sorted from blood, taken in a trial of the OX40 agonist ivuxolimab. The receptor set was obtained from an adult with an advanced solid tumor such as melanoma, head and neck, liver or kidney cancer.

In nucleotides, the CDR3 is TGTGCCAGCAGTTTGACAGGTCACTATGGCTACACCTTC. It translates to CASSLTGHYGYTF. The gene calls are TRBV27 and TRBJ1-2; D is perhaps TRBD1 (6 bases). V shed 3 bases and J shed 3 bases, with 8 bases lying between them. CDR1 and CDR2 (germline): MNHEY, SMNVEV (reference sequence). This CDR3 is 13 amino acids long.

The chain is built from TRBV2 and TRBJ2-1; 16 positions match TRBD2. The CDR3 runs to 18 residues. Germline V lookup: CDR1 SNHLY, CDR2 FYNNEI. J was trimmed by 9 bases and V by 7 bases; bases with no gene match: 15. The CDR3 DNA is TGTGCCAGCACACGACGGGGGACTAGCGGGAGGGCCCTCAGTGAGCAGTTCTTC. Encoded protein: CASTRRGTSGRALSEQFF. The complete variable domain, with remaining parts taken from reference TRBV2 and TRBJ2-1, reads EPEVTQTPSHQVTQMGQEVILRCVPISNHLYFYWYRQILGQKVEFLVSFYNNEISEKSEIFDDQFSVERPDGSNFTLKIRSTKLEDSAMYFCASTRRGTSGRALSEQFFGPGTRLTVL.

The chain employs TRBV27 and TRBJ2-2, with D uncertain. CDR3 size: 13 residues. The germline CDR1 and CDR2 sequences are MNHEY and SMNVEV (reference sequence). This chain's CDR3 is CALPFGNTGELFF. In DNA form, the CDR3 reads TGTGCTCTCCCTTTTGGGAACACCGGGGAGCTGTTTTTT.

The chain links TRBV11-3 to TRBJ2-1, with D unresolved. V was pared by 5 bases and J by 4 bases, with 18 bases between. There are 16 residues in the CDR3. CDR1 SGHNT and CDR2 YENEEA come from the germline V gene. CDR3 nucleotide sequence: TGTGCCAGCAGCCCAAGGATCTACGCCCTATACAATGAGCAGTTCTTC. This codes for CASSPRIYALYNEQFF.

The gene calls are TRBV27 and TRBJ2-1, with 8 bases aligning to TRBD2. The J segment lost 3 bases and the V segment lost 6 bases, leaving 10 bases of the junction unmatched. The CDR3 sequence is 16 residues long. The germline V gene has CDR1 MNHEY and CDR2 SMNVEV (reference sequence). CDR3 loop: CASSALAGGYYNEQFF. Written as DNA, the CDR3 is TGTGCCAGCAGCGCGTTGGCGGGAGGTTACTACAATGAGCAGTTCTTC.

The rearrangement uses TRBV5-1 and TRBJ2-5; TRBD1 aligns across 7 bases. V was clipped by 5 bases and J by 5 bases; unmatched bases: 6. The CDR3 runs to 13 residues. CDR1 SGHRS and CDR2 YFSETQ come from the germline V gene. The CDR3 region is CASRPTGWETQYF. The CDR3 nucleotides are TGCGCCAGCAGACCGACAGGGTGGGAGACCCAGTACTTC.

J is TRBJ2-1 and V is TRBV28; no reliable D call. V lost 7 bases and J lost 7, with 17 bases in between. The CDR3 sequence is 14 residues long. Germline CDR1 reads MDHEN; CDR2 reads SYDVKM. CDR3 DNA: TGTGCCAGCACCGAGCCGAGCTCAAGGAATGAGCAGTTCTTC. This sequence encodes CASTEPSSRNEQFF.

The rearrangement uses TRBV19 and TRBJ2-7, with D maybe TRBD2 (6 bases). Germline V gene sequence: CDR1 LNHDA, CDR2 SQIVND (reference sequence). V lost 4 bases, J lost 4 bases, and 14 bases lay in between. The CDR3 runs 14 residues. The CDR3 loop is CASSTPGLSYEQYF. The CDR3 coding sequence is TGTGCCAGTAGTACTCCTGGACTATCATACGAGCAGTACTTC.

The genes are TRBV7-9 and TRBJ2-5; D is possibly TRBD1 (6 bases). CDR1 and CDR2 from the germline V gene are SEHNR and FQNEAQ (reference sequence). This CDR3 spans 15 amino acids. Trimming pared 5 bases from V and 2 bases from J, leaving 15 bases between. The CDR3 here is CASSVPTGKQETQYF. For the CDR3, the DNA is TGTGCCAGCAGCGTACCGACAGGAAAACAAGAGACCCAGTACTTC.

The chain links TRBV7-6 to TRBJ2-3; TRBD1 agrees at 9 bases. CDR1 is SGHVS, CDR2 FNYEAQ, per germline. The CDR3 totals 15 residues. V trimming: 1 base; J trimming: 3 bases; junction bases outside the gene matches: 2. The CDR3 loop reads CASSLDRGLTDTQYF. For the CDR3, the DNA is TGTGCCAGCAGCTTAGACAGGGGGCTGACAGATACGCAGTATTTT. Looking up the rest from reference TRBV7-6 and TRBJ2-3 gives the full variable domain: GAGVSQSPRYKVTKRGQDVALRCDPISGHVSLYWYRQALGQGPEFLTYFNYEAQQDKSGLPNDRFSAERPEGSISTLTIQRTEQRDSAMYRCASSLDRGLTDTQYFGPGTRLTVL.

V and J are TRBV29-1 and TRBJ1-2; D is unresolved. V lost 4 bases and J 6 bases, leaving 12 bases between the germline ends. CDR3 size: 12 residues. CDR1 and CDR2 from the germline V gene are SQVTM and ANQGSEA. The CDR3 DNA is TGCAGCGTTGGCCCGGGCCCCAATGGCTACACCTTC. Translated: CSVGPGPNGYTF.

The count of this clone is one. This sequence joins TRBV11-2 and TRBJ1-2, with unresolved D. There are 12 residues in the CDR3. The germline V gene has CDR1 SGHAT and CDR2 FQNNGV. V gave up 5 bases and J gave up 4 bases, with 8 bases separating them. The CDR3 sequence is CASSGRAYGYTF. Written as DNA, the CDR3 is TGTGCCAGCAGCGGACGGGCCTATGGCTACACCTTC.

A note on this clone: Its ends do not fully match the called genes, so a read error is possible. The chain combines TRBV12-5 with TRBJ2-7, with a tentative D call TRBD1 (6 bases). Germline V gives CDR1 LGHNT, CDR2 FRNRAP. CDR3 length: 14 residues. As DNA, the CDR3 is TGTGCTAGTGGTTTGGGGGAGAACAGGGTAGTGGAGCACTTC. Its protein is CASGLGENRVVEHF.